The 17 T cell receptor beta chains below come from one sample, sequenced in a study of vaccination and CD4 T cells after COVID-19. Their antigens are not known. The Oncomine TCR Beta short-read assay was applied to DNA of cultured CD4+ T cells. TCRdb recomputed calls from the PCR reads with MiXCR, one row per CDR3 protein. The data contain fewer than 25,000 distinct CDR3 sequences, under 45% of them seen just once; the ten biggest clones take up around 6.9%. Stated treatment: 10-day PBMC culture with coronavirus spike peptide pools or control peptides (ViraFEST assay). Here the sequenced sample was CD4+ T cells from blood, cultured in vitro, taken before SARS-CoV-2 vaccination. Receptors were obtained from a human donor who had recovered from COVID-19.

The rearrangement links TRBV12-3 or TRBV12-4 to TRBJ1-2, with no clear D. V was trimmed by 5 bases and J by 4 bases, leaving 11 bases between them. This CDR3 comprises 13 residues. The CDR3 bases are TGTGCCAGCAGTGCTGACAATTCCTATGGCTACACCTTC. Translation: CASSADNSYGYTF.

This clonotype was counted between two and nine times. This chain links TRBV20-1 with TRBJ1-1; unclear D gene. The V gene lost 2 bases and the J gene lost 1 base, with 8 bases spanning the gap. The CDR3 spans 13 residues. CDR1 is DFQATT and CDR2 is SNEGSKA in the germline V gene (reference sequence). The CDR3 loop reads CSARTSANTEAFF. CDR3 bases: TGCAGTGCTAGAACGAGCGCGAACACTGAAGCTTTCTTT.

This clonotype was counted a few times. The chain uses TRBV10-1 and TRBJ1-6; D is perhaps TRBD1 (6 bases). Trimming pared 0 bases from V and 7 bases from J, leaving 10 bases between. The CDR3 length is 15 residues. In germline, CDR1 is WNHNN, CDR2 SYGVQD (reference sequence). CDR3 DNA: TGCGCCAGCAGTGAGTCCAGGACAGAAAATTCACCCCTCCACTTT. It specifies CASSESRTENSPLHF.

J is TRBJ1-1 and V is TRBV2, with TRBD1 as a possible D gene (5 bases). Germline lookup yields CDR1 SNHLY and CDR2 FYNNEI. CDR3 length equals 16 residues. V dropped 5 bases and J dropped 4 bases, with 20 bases sitting between them. Here the CDR3 reads CASSLEGFGRSTEAFF. The CDR3 nucleotides are TGTGCCAGCAGTCTCGAGGGGTTTGGTCGATCCACTGAAGCTTTCTTT.

The chain links TRBV12-3 or TRBV12-4 to TRBJ2-5, with TRBD2 matching over 8 bases. J gave up 5 bases and V 8 bases, and 13 bases lay outside the gene matches. The CDR3 is 15 residues long. The CDR3: CASGVYSGSRETQYF. The CDR3 region has the DNA TGTGCCAGCGGAGTCTACAGCGGGAGTCGCGAGACCCAGTACTTC.

This chain connects TRBV2 to TRBJ1-2, with 10 bases matching TRBD1. The V segment lost 3 bases and the J segment 6 bases; nucleotides outside the gene matches: 1. The length of the CDR3 is 13 residues. In germline, CDR1 is SNHLY, CDR2 FYNNEI. In DNA form, the CDR3 reads TGTGCCAGCAGTGAGGACAGGGGGAATGGCTACACCTTC. It translates to CASSEDRGNGYTF.

This clonotype was seen a handful of times. The rearrangement joins TRBV7-2 to TRBJ1-2; D possibly corresponds to TRBD1 (6 bases). Germline-derived CDR1 and CDR2 are SGHTA and FQGNSA. The CDR3 contains 13 residues. Between the trimmed V and J ends, which lost 1 base and 7 bases, there was a span of 10 bases. The CDR3 DNA reads TGTGCCAGCAGCTTAGGCAGGGGCCTTGGCTACACCTTC. Translation: CASSLGRGLGYTF.

This clonotype came up a few times. The CDR3 here is CAISDVKTEYQETQYF. In DNA form, the CDR3 reads TGTGCCATCAGTGATGTCAAGACCGAGTACCAAGAGACCCAGTACTTC. This rearrangement joins TRBV10-3 to TRBJ2-5; no firm D call. V was trimmed by 3 bases and J by 0 bases, leaving 14 bases between them. This CDR3 region has 16 residues. Germline CDR1 is ENHRY and CDR2 is SYGVKD.

The V call is TRBV7-3, the J call TRBJ2-3; D is ambiguous. The CDR3 extends over 15 amino acids. Germline V CDR1 and CDR2: SGHTA, FQGTGA. The V end lost 2 bases, the J end lost 2 bases, and 11 bases lay between the germline ends. DNA of the CDR3: TGTGCCAGCAGCTTAGGGCCCTCGCACACAGATACGCAGTATTTT. Protein product: CASSLGPSHTDTQYF.

The CDR3, as DNA: TGCAGTGCTAGCGAGGGGGCGAGGTCTAACTATGGCTACACCTTC. It translates to CSASEGARSNYGYTF. This chain connects TRBV20-1 to TRBJ1-2; TRBD1 aligns across 7 bases. The CDR3 covers 15 residues. Germline V gene data show CDR1 as DFQATT and CDR2 as SNEGSKA (reference sequence). V trimming: 3 bases; J trimming: 0 bases; junction bases outside the gene matches: 7.

The chain uses TRBV2 and TRBJ1-3, with D perhaps TRBD1 (5 bases). Trimming shortened V by 3 bases and J by 3 bases, and 12 bases separated the two germline ends. The germline CDR1 and CDR2 sequences are SNHLY and FYNNEI. The CDR3 runs 15 residues. This CDR3 is CASSESNRNGNTIYF. The CDR3 DNA reads as TGTGCCAGCAGTGAGTCAAACAGGAATGGAAACACCATATATTTT.

The J gene is TRBJ2-6, the V gene TRBV10-3; D is unresolved. The length of the CDR3 is 15 residues. Trimming shortened V by 6 bases and J by 0 bases, and 9 bases separated the two germline ends. Germline V CDR1 and CDR2: ENHRY, SYGVKD. The chain's CDR3 is CAIRTASSGANVLTF. For the CDR3, the DNA is TGTGCCATCAGGACCGCCAGCTCTGGGGCCAACGTCCTGACTTTC.

This clonotype showed up just a few times. This chain links TRBV9 with TRBJ1-2; 7 bases line up with TRBD1. V was clipped by 2 bases and J by 8 bases; unmatched bases: 6. CDR1 SGDLS and CDR2 YYNGEE come from the germline V gene. The CDR3 sequence is 13 residues long. CDR3 in DNA: TGTGCCAGCAGCGTCAAACAGGGGAGCGGCTACACCTTC. This sequence encodes CASSVKQGSGYTF.

This clonotype has a handful of counts. The rearrangement uses TRBV7-2 and TRBJ1-6, with 8 bases that match TRBD1. The CDR3 contains 17 residues. V dropped 5 bases and J dropped 5; count of bases not matched to a gene: 11. CDR1 and CDR2 (germline): SGHTA, FQGNSA. The CDR3 DNA reads as TGTGCCAGCAGCACACCTGACAGGGGAGTCCATAATTCACCCCTCCACTTT. Protein: CASSTPDRGVHNSPLHF.

A remark on this clonotype: One end of the junction fails to match germline, which may point to a read error. This sequence joins TRBV7-2 and TRBJ1-1; D might be TRBD1 (6 bases). Germline loops: CDR1 SGHTA, CDR2 FQGNSA. The CDR3 extends over 14 amino acids. The CDR3 spells CASSLRPGDTVAFF. Written as DNA, the CDR3 is TGTGCCAGCAGCCTACGCCCCGGGGACACTGTAGCTTTCTTT.

This clonotype was seen a handful of times. The rearrangement links TRBV7-8 to TRBJ1-1, with TRBD1 identical over 9 bases. Per the germline V gene, CDR1 is SGHVS and CDR2 is FQNEAQ. The length of the CDR3 is 16 residues. The J segment lost 3 bases and the V segment lost 4 bases, leaving 9 bases of the junction unmatched. CDR3 nucleotides: TGTGCCAGCAGCTCGATGTCCCGGGACAGGGACACTGAAGCTTTCTTT. Protein: CASSSMSRDRDTEAFF.

This clonotype was seen more than once but under ten times. This chain joins TRBV6-5 and TRBJ1-3, with D perhaps TRBD1 (6 bases). Trimming pared 4 bases from V and 2 bases from J, leaving 12 bases between. This CDR3 spans 15 amino acids. Germline CDR1 reads MNHEY; CDR2 reads SVGAGI. CDR3 protein: CASSSADSPGNTIYF. CDR3 nucleotides: TGTGCCAGCAGTTCTGCGGACAGCCCTGGAAACACCATATATTTT.